The following is a T cell receptor (beta chain) sequence with its context. Its antigen is currently unknown. The PCR made use of 60 Vbeta and 13 Jbeta primers. Clones were sequenced by immunoSEQ multiplex PCR, and TCRdb holds only the in-frame ones, with some missing. Of 160,000 or so clones listed, 81% were seen once; the top ten hold 1% to 1.5%. The data belong to a study of cytomegalovirus exposure and HLA in healthy donors. Study results and limitations: Researchers reported in a later analysis that a missense DCLRE1C variant was tied to TCR beta V- and J-gene trimming. A list of 150 to 200 TCR beta chains associated with cytomegalovirus was given. When a later analysis was performed, an Asian-associated ancestry cluster reportedly had fewer N-insertions than the roughly 630-donor mean.

Donors likely had unrecorded immune exposures despite being nominally healthy when sampled. The specimen was PBMCs. This clonotype was sampled from a man aged 50-60 years in good health and CMV-seropositive.

The CDR3 DNA follows: TGTGCCAGCTCACCCAAAATTTCGAGCGCCCCGAACACTGAAGCTTTCTTT. Residues: CASSPKISSAPNTEAFF. V and J are TRBV18 and TRBJ1-1; D unresolved. CDR1 is KGHSH and CDR2 is LQKENI in the germline V gene. This CDR3 has 17 residues. Trimming stripped 3 bases from V and 1 base from J, with 18 bases between.